The entry below gives a single T cell receptor beta chain sequence along with its context. Its antigen is currently unknown. This entry comes from a study of Ad26.COV2.S vaccination and SARS-CoV-2 variants. Study in general: Trial arm assignment for the donor was COV1001 Ad26.COV2.S. General observations from the study: Greater spike-specific TCR breadth was seen in vaccine recipients than in placebo recipients.

Treatment of the sample: 19 received Ad26.COV2.S at low or high dose, single or two shots; 5 received placebo; per-sample allocation not given. Each sample was drawn 63 days after the first injection (of vaccine or placebo). Based in Boston, the donor was an adult of 18-55 years. An Ad26 vector that expressed Wuhan-strain SARS-CoV-2 spike constituted the vaccine. Generated by immunoSEQ multiplex PCR, the TCRdb table keeps only in-frame clones and is missing some. The table records more than 300,000 clones, 86% of them present only once. The length of the CDR3 is 16 residues. Trimming stripped 4 bases from V and 2 bases from J, with 15 bases between. Germline lookup yields CDR1 LNHDA and CDR2 SQIVND (reference sequence).

This specimen was peripheral blood, taken in a trial of Ad26.COV2.S vaccine versus placebo. The chain recombines TRBV19 with TRBJ2-1; possibly TRBD1 or TRBD2 for D (7 bases each). This TCR came from a person between 18 and 65 years old who received the Ad26.COV2.S COVID-19 vaccine or a placebo. CDR3 protein: CASSRGGGSPYNEQFF. For the CDR3, the DNA is TGTGCCAGTAGTAGGGGAGGGGGCTCCCCCTACAATGAGCAGTTCTTC.